Following are 15 T cell receptor beta chains from one sample sequenced in a study of blood T cell repertoires in COVID-19. Assay used: immunoSEQ multiplex PCR; TCRdb lists only in-frame clones, some missing. Found here are roughly 68,000 clones, 87% of them singletons; the top ten hold around 3.7%. Sequencing input: peripheral blood. These receptors came from a woman between 45 and 65 years old with COVID-19, enrolled during active disease.

For the CDR3, the DNA is TGCGCCAGCAGCCAAGATCCGGCTAGCGGTACCTACGAGCAGTACTTC. Its translation is CASSQDPASGTYEQYF. The J gene is TRBJ2-7, the V gene TRBV4-1; 7 positions agree with TRBD2. This CDR3 is built from 16 residues. The germline V gene has CDR1 MGHRA and CDR2 YSYEKL. V dropped 0 bases and J dropped 2; count of bases not matched to a gene: 7.

The chain combines TRBV4-1 with TRBJ1-6, with no clear D. This CDR3 is 19 amino acids long. Germline-derived CDR1 and CDR2 are MGHRA and YSYEKL. The germline V and J ends were trimmed by 2 bases and 10 bases, with 27 bases remaining between them. The CDR3 spells CASSQLPPNWVLGKSPLHF. The CDR3 nucleotides read TGCGCCAGCAGCCAATTACCTCCTAACTGGGTCCTCGGGAAGTCACCCCTCCACTTT.

The CDR3 DNA follows: TGTGCCAGCAGGGCCCCCGGGAGGGGGCAGTACTTC. This translates into CASRAPGRGQYF. The chain combines TRBV28 with TRBJ2-7; 8 bases are a match to TRBD2. Germline V gives CDR1 MDHEN, CDR2 SYDVKM. The CDR3 is 12 amino acids. Trimming removed 6 bases from V and 9 bases from J; junction bases left unmatched: 7.

The rearrangement uses TRBV6-1 and TRBJ2-7, with 9 bases identical to TRBD2. This CDR3 contains 18 residues. The germline V gene has CDR1 MNHNS and CDR2 SASEGT. Trimming took 4 bases from V and 2 from J; bases not matched to a gene: 15. CDR3 in DNA: TGTGCCAGCAGTGGTCAGGGGAGGGTTAGCGGGGGAACCTACGAGCAGTACTTC. Translating it yields CASSGQGRVSGGTYEQYF.

The rearrangement joins TRBV30 to TRBJ2-7; 7 bases line up with TRBD2. The CDR3 contains 15 residues. Trimming took 4 bases from V and 5 from J; bases not matched to a gene: 14. Germline loops: CDR1 GTSNPN, CDR2 SVGIG (reference sequence). The CDR3 region has the DNA TGTGCCTGGACCGCCGGGAGGCCTAAACCTCACGAGCAGTACTTC. Protein: CAWTAGRPKPHEQYF.

This chain joins TRBV27 and TRBJ1-5; 7 bases align to TRBD1. Germline assignment: CDR1 MNHEY and CDR2 SMNVEV (reference sequence). V dropped 2 bases and J dropped 0; count of bases not matched to a gene: 7. CDR3 length: 17 amino acids. CDR3 loop: CASSLTGAVYSNQPQHF. The CDR3 DNA sequence: TGTGCCAGCAGTTTAACAGGGGCGGTCTATAGCAATCAGCCCCAGCATTTT.

The chain combines TRBV28 with TRBJ1-5; D unclear. V was trimmed by 7 bases and J by 1 base, leaving 11 bases between them. Germline-derived CDR1 and CDR2 are MDHEN and SYDVKM. CDR3 length: 14 residues. The CDR3 DNA is TGTGCCAGCACCCCAGGAGGGAGCAATCAGCCCCAGCATTTT. Protein product: CASTPGGSNQPQHF. The full variable domain, with the rest looked up from reference TRBV28 and TRBJ1-5, is DVKVTQSSRYLVKRTGEKVFLECVQDMDHENMFWYRQDPGLGLRLIYFSYDVKMKEKGDIPEGYSVSREKKERFSLILESASTNQTSMYLCASTPGGSNQPQHFGDGTRLSIL.

The genes are TRBV28 and TRBJ1-2; 8 bases are a match to TRBD1. The CDR3 runs to 15 residues. CDR1 and CDR2 from the germline V gene are MDHEN and SYDVKM. V was clipped by 7 bases and J by 6 bases; unmatched bases: 13. In DNA, the CDR3 is TGTGCCAGCATTCTTACCGGGACAGGACGCGATGGCTACACCTTC. Protein sequence: CASILTGTGRDGYTF.

V and J are TRBV28 and TRBJ2-2; D is undetermined. The CDR3 is made up of 15 amino acids. V lost 5 bases and J 2 bases, leaving 12 bases between the germline ends. Germline V CDR1 and CDR2: MDHEN, SYDVKM. The CDR3 protein is CASSRENFNTGELFF. The CDR3 DNA reads as TGTGCCAGCAGTCGCGAAAACTTTAACACCGGGGAGCTGTTTTTT.

V and J are TRBV3-1 (or the pseudogene TRBV3-2) and TRBJ2-3, with a possible D match to TRBD2 (5 bases). This CDR3 region has 16 residues. V lost 3 bases, J lost 6 bases, and 19 bases lay in between. CDR1 is LGHDT and CDR2 is YNNKEL in the germline V gene (reference sequence). The CDR3 nucleotides are TGTGCCAGCAGCCAGGCCAGCGGTCGGGTGGTGGATACGCAGTATTTT. Its translation: CASSQASGRVVDTQYF.

The V call is TRBV4-2, the J call TRBJ2-3, with TRBD1 matching over 7 bases. Germline V gene lookup returns CDR1 LGHNA and CDR2 YNFKEQ. CDR3 length: 16 residues. Trimming cost V 4 bases and J 3 bases; bases outside gene matches: 10. The CDR3 nucleotides are TGTGCCAGCAGCCCTTCTCGACAGGGCTGGACAGATACGCAGTATTTT. Translation gives CASSPSRQGWTDTQYF.

V and J are TRBV10-3 and TRBJ2-2, with 9 bases aligning to TRBD1. The germline V gene encodes CDR1 ENHRY and CDR2 SYGVKD. V dropped 6 bases and J dropped 1; count of bases not matched to a gene: 0. The CDR3 is made up of 14 amino acids. The DNA for the CDR3 is TGTGCCATCAGGGGACAGGGGAACACCGGGGAGCTGTTTTTT. It translates to CAIRGQGNTGELFF.

This clone was seen just once. DNA of the CDR3: TGTGCCAGCACCCACGGACATCTGAACACCGGGGAGCTGTTTTTT. Its translation: CASTHGHLNTGELFF. The chain uses TRBV2 and TRBJ2-2, with D maybe TRBD1 (5 bases). The germline gives CDR1 SNHLY, CDR2 FYNNEI. V was shortened by 7 bases and J by 1 base, with 13 bases between the two germline ends. The CDR3 has 15 residues.

The chain is built from TRBV24-1 and TRBJ2-1, with D hard to call. Germline V gives CDR1 KGHDR, CDR2 SFDVKD. This CDR3 is built from 13 residues. V lost 2 bases to trimming and J lost 12 bases, with 13 bases between them. In nucleotides, the CDR3 is TGTGCCACCAGTGATTCGATTACGGTAAGGCAGTTCTTC. Its translation: CATSDSITVRQFF.

V gene TRBV15 combines with J gene TRBJ1-5; no clear D gene. The V gene lost 5 bases and the J gene lost 7 bases, with 15 bases spanning the gap. Germline V CDR1 and CDR2: LNHNV, YYDKDF (reference sequence). This CDR3 is 14 amino acids long. In DNA, the CDR3 is TGTGCCACCAGCCAACTAGGCCAACGGCAGCCCCAGCATTTT. The encoded protein is CATSQLGQRQPQHF.